The present T cell receptor beta chain was sequenced within a study of shared clonotypes between healthy human individuals (TCRdb year 2020). Study-wide context: A couple of women and a few men aged 18 to 49 years were included in the cohort. Blood TCR repertoires of about 5 healthy adults were deeply sequenced to estimate repertoire size and the extent of clonotype sharing between individuals. To increase sequencing depth and limit assay-specific biases, different laboratories used diverse techniques to prepare libraries and sequence TCR repertoires. For each donor, CD4 naive and CD4 memory were each given three plates, CD8 naive was given two plates, and CD8 memory was given one plate. Each donor's leukapheresis produced roughly between about 0.9 and 9.5 billion PBMCs. Results the study describes overall, beyond this receptor: Around 5% of naive CD4, 3.5% of naive CD8, approximately 2% of memory CD4, and about 0.4% of memory CD8 clonotypes were shared across a handful of donors. Larger estimated clonotype richness was generally found for naive subsets than for memory subsets. Only blood was sampled, and tissue TCR repertoires likely differ from those in blood. Because the study included a small number of donors, the genetic and exposure-history diversity represented was limited. Rarefaction of sorted-subset datasets indicated incomplete sequencing despite the large sequencing depth. Compared with non-shared clonotypes, clonotypes shared by all four sorted-subset donors had higher generation probabilities. Pairwise subsampling led to the expectation that sequencing depth would affect the degree of clonotype sharing among donors.

Worth noting for this clone: No antigen is known for it. No clone much larger than this one lies a single base away; base qualities are absent.

The germline V gene supplies CDR1 MNHNS and CDR2 SASEGT. The CDR3, cysteine through phenylalanine, is 18 amino acids long. Only the CDR3 DNA stays, 54 bases, in frame from base 1. V loses 2 bases of germline sequence and J loses 8 bases, and the interval between the two ends is 24 bases. For the CD8 naive samples, CD45RO-negative cells were positively selected for CCR7, yielding a CD45RA+CCR7+ population from which TemRA cells were excluded. The donors were healthy, HIV-negative adults with no recently reported acute infections or vaccinations. Every donor was a Caucasian adult residing in Nashville, Tennessee, USA. After blood collection by leukapheresis, PBMCs were isolated using Ficoll-Histopaque density gradient centrifugation and then cryopreserved in the vapor phase of liquid nitrogen. Analytical flow cytometry was used to check the purity and quantity of every magnetically sorted T cell population. Each sorted fraction had its genomic DNA isolated and then quantified by UV absorbance on a Nanodrop 2000c.

Using the deep immunoSEQ assay, TCR CDR3 regions were amplified from genomic DNA by multiplex PCR. For each cell subset, the extracted genomic DNA was distributed evenly across all wells of several immunoSEQ 96-well plates, and each plate served as one replicate. For sorted subsets, each replicate PCR was loaded with about 0.2 ug genomic DNA, equivalent to 30,000 or so T cell genomes. Purified libraries were quantified with a Qubit 3.0 fluorometer, sized on a Bioanalyzer 2100, and re-quantified with the KAPA Library Quantification kit. A separate single-read 150-cycle Illumina NextSeq 550 flow cell was used to sequence each immunoSEQ 96-well plate. Per the source publication's procedure: Because the immunoSEQ output included only junctional sequences and no quality scores, the filtering could not be the same as the filtering used for full-length reads. To assign V/J genes and CDR3, sequences were annotated using PyIR, a Python wrapper for IgBLAST v1.9, with IMGT germline references. Reads were filtered out if the reads had weak V/J assignments (E-value above 1e-6), no CDR3, stop codons, out-of-frame junctions, or ambiguous translated residues. A V3J clonotype was defined by an identical inferred V gene, J gene, and CDR3 amino acid sequence. The percentage overlap between two repertoires was calculated by dividing the number of shared unique clonotypes by the size of the smaller repertoire. Richness of each repertoire was evaluated using RTK rarefaction, the Chao1 estimator, and Recon v2.1 estimates of unobserved clonotypes. For all TCRbeta clonotypes obtained by the gDNA method from a few donors, generation probabilities were computed with OLGA. TCRdb limited this immuneACCESS table to in-frame rearrangements with V and J called. A share of clones is missing; checked studies link under half to unresolved V genes, and the rest is unexplained. The V and J calls and clone size were taken over from that table, and D and trimming were inferred from the DNA. Here the sample has about 2.2 million clones; 85% to 95% occur a single time. The ten largest clones add up to more than 1.5% of the sample.

The chain joins TRBV6-1 to TRBJ2-2; TRBD2 is perhaps the D gene, given 5 matching bases. Material for sequencing was naive CD8+ T cells from PBMCs. Per the publication, the cell subset or site label means: CD45RA+CCR7+. The TCR originated in a man between 18 and 35 years old in good health. Some clones in this sample may be carry-over from other donors' samples. For the CDR3, the sequence is CASSEYPLEWESSGELFF. The DNA sequence follows: TGTGCCAGCAGTGAATACCCTCTTGAGTGGGAGAGCTCGGGGGAGCTGTTTTTT.